This TCR beta chain stems from a study of identical twins (dated by TCRdb to about 2016). For context, the study as a whole: TCR alpha and beta repertoires from monozygotic twins, unrelated adults of various ages and cord blood were deep-sequenced to test whether fetal clonotypes persist. Replicate twin experiments were performed at different times using different library preparation protocols to rule out contamination.

Beyond this particular receptor, the publication reports: Abundant cord blood beta clonotypes carried fewer insertions; young adult naive repertoires showed a weaker similar trend, while memory repertoires showed none. Invariant T cells such as MAIT and iNKT could partly confound zero-insertion analyses, though diverse VJ usage argued against this for most clonotypes. Out-of-frame TCR alpha sharing in monozygotic twins was systematically underestimated by recombination models, whereas sharing between unrelated individuals was in agreement with the recombination models. Because the same donors could not be followed over many years, conclusions were based on cross-sectional statistical analysis. Compared with coincidental sharing between unrelated individuals, an excess of low generation-probability sequences was observed among out-of-frame TCR alpha sequences shared between twins. A weaker excess of twin sharing was found in beta out-of-frame sequences because the signal-to-noise ratio was lowered by fewer shared sequences.

Concerning this clonotype: Its antigen remains unidentified. No base quality information exists; no much larger clone differs at one position.

Library preparation was by 5' RACE. TCRdb shows the sequencer as Illumina HiSeq 2000. A universal primer binding site was introduced by template switching, and a unique molecular identifier was present in the final cDNA, enabling accurate counting of TCR cDNA molecules. Specific primers in the conserved constant-segment region were used to synthesize first-strand cDNA for TCR alpha and beta chains. To control for contamination, each cDNA library was double barcoded with a SMART-Mk sample barcode plus Illumina barcodes. TruSeq adapter sequences and Illumina sample barcodes were added in two successive PCR steps. The TCR alpha and beta cDNA libraries were sequenced on the Illumina HiSeq platform using custom primers. From the authors' description of their analysis: MiGEC was used to process raw reads and extract unique molecular identifiers, and MiXCR was used to find CDR3 positions. Recombination models were inferred per individual with the repgenHMM and IGoR tools using an EM algorithm. Shared clonotypes were analyzed with the tcR package in R, and sharing was normalized by the product of cloneset sizes. To study raw recombination free of thymic and clonal selection effects, out-of-frame nonproductive sequences were analyzed. TCRdb applied fastp at Q25 and MiXCR to the public reads, then kept only in-frame beta chains. Rows matching on CDR3 protein sequence are summarized as one entry with the most common DNA and genes. The V and J calls and clone size come from TCRdb's table, not from the authors' own analysis. Present in this sample are 450,000 or so distinct CDR3 sequences, approximately 24% of which were seen just once. The ten largest clones take up just under 3% of the sample.

V and J lose 5 bases and 5 bases, and a span of 21 bases separates them. The CDR1 and CDR2 encoded by the germline V gene are SGHRS and YFSETQ. There are 16 amino acids in the CDR3, from cysteine to phenylalanine inclusive. The sequence is cut down to CDR3 DNA, 48 bases in frame from base 1. Every donor in the study was a healthy Caucasian. Three pairs of female monozygotic twins, all aged roughly 18 to 29 years, made up the twin cohort. Positive isolation kits from Invitrogen were used to isolate CD4+ and CD8+ T cell populations. This sample was also put to use in a study of T cells expressing NK-cell markers. In that second paper, the authors write: TCR beta-chain repertoires were profiled in sorted CD3+CD56+NKG2C+, CD3+CD56+NKG2C- and CD3+CD56-NKG2C+ T-cell subsets from about 8 donors. Seven of the eight sequenced donors were HCMV-seropositive and one was HCMV-seronegative. To restrict sorting to alphabetaTCR-expressing T cells, an anti-gammadeltaTCR antibody was added in several experiments. In over five donors, the dominant CD3+CD56+NKG2C+ clonotypes were among the top 10 CD8+ clonotypes and accounted for roughly 1.0-7.5% of CD8+ T cells. Those dominant clonotypes were again the most abundant among CD3+CD56-NKG2C+ cells in several donors, at roughly 28.3-60.1%. It remained unclear whether the expanded NKG2C-expressing T cell clones were specific for HCMV antigens. The eight sequenced donors were randomly selected healthy volunteers, three men and five women. HCMV serostatus was determined by detecting HCMV-specific IgG in serum with a commercial ELISA kit. Reads were demultiplexed and grouped by UMI with MIGEC, and clonotypes were assembled and quantified with MiTCR. Only TCR cDNA sequences supported by at least two reads were kept to exclude erroneous sequences. The tcR package was used for downstream repertoire analysis, with clonotypes matched between fractions based on CDR3 nucleotide sequence plus V segment. VDJmatch was used to annotate antigen specificity against VDJdb, with one amino acid substitution in CDR3 permitted.

The material sequenced was CD4+ T cells sorted from blood. Here the chain combines TRBV5-1 and TRBJ2-3; the D call is tentative, TRBD1 or TRBD2, as each matches 6 bases. This receptor was taken from a woman aged 18-29 years in good health. The CDR3 here reads CASRLFPGATIDTQYF. The DNA is TGCGCCAGCAGGCTTTTTCCGGGGGCGACCATAGATACGCAGTATTTT.